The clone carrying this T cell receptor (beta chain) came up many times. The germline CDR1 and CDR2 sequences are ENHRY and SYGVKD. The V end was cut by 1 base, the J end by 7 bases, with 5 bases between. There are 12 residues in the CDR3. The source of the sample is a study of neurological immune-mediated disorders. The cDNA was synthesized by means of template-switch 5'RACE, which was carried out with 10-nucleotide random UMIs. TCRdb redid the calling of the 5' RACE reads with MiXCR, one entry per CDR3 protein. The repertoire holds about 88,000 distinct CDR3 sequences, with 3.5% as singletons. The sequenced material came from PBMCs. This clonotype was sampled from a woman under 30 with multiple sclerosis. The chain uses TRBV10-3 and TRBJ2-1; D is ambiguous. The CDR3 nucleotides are TGTGCCATCAGTGAGTTAACGAATGAGCAGTTCTTC. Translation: CAISELTNEQFF.